The entry below describes one T cell receptor (beta chain). CDR1 and CDR2 (germline): SGDLS, YYNGEE. V gave up 3 bases and J gave up 4 bases; unmatched junction bases: 5. This CDR3 spans 14 amino acids. The sample originates from a study of control samples from healthy donors and cancer patients. Assay used: immunoSEQ multiplex PCR; TCRdb lists only in-frame clones, some missing. The table lists tens of thousands of clones, roughly 82% of them singletons. Input material: PBMCs. This clonotype was sampled from a woman between 50 and 59 years old with lung cancer. The V gene is TRBV9, the J gene TRBJ1-1; 8 nucleotides line up with TRBD1. The CDR3 sequence: CASSGRTGSTEAFF. The DNA of the CDR3 is TGTGCCAGCAGCGGTCGGACAGGGAGCACTGAAGCTTTCTTT. Full variable domain (rest looked up from reference TRBV9 and TRBJ1-1): DSGVTQTPKHLITATGQRVTLRCSPRSGDLSVYWYQQSLDQGLQFLIQYYNGEERAKGNILERFSAQQFPDLHSELNLSSLELGDSALYFCASSGRTGSTEAFFGQGTRLTVV.